The entry below describes one T cell receptor beta chain. These data come from a study of shared clonotypes between healthy human individuals. This CDR3 has 15 residues. V dropped 4 bases and J dropped 5 bases, with 16 bases sitting between them. Looked up from germline, CDR1 is SGHNT and CDR2 is YYREEE (reference sequence). Terminally differentiated effector memory CD45RA+ cells were excluded by CCR7 positive selection of CD45RO-negative cells. Here immunoSEQ multiplex PCR was the method, and the copy in TCRdb shows in-frame clones only, minus some. The table shows some 2 million clones, with approximately 95% occurring only once.

The source of this sequence is a man aged 18 to 30 in good health. J is TRBJ2-1 and V is TRBV5-4, with D perhaps matching TRBD2 (6 bases). The sequenced material came from naive CD8+ T cells sorted from blood. The CDR3 DNA reads as TGTGCCAGCAGCCCGGAGGGGCGGCGTAACAATGAGCAGTTCTTC. It is translated as CASSPEGRRNNEQFF.